These 12 T cell receptor beta chains originate from one sample sequenced in a study of blood T cell repertoires in COVID-19. Here immunoSEQ multiplex PCR was the method, and the copy in TCRdb shows in-frame clones only, minus some. The table lists around 150,000 clones, 75% to 80% of them singletons, with around 2.9% in the top ten. The sequenced sample consisted of PBMCs or T cells enriched from blood (not recorded which). The receptors originated from a woman aged 45-59 years who had recovered from COVID-19.

The chain carries TRBV11-2 and TRBJ1-4; 7 bases agree with TRBD1. J lost 8 bases, V lost 1 base, and 10 bases had no gene match. This CDR3 contains 16 residues. Germline CDR1 reads SGHAT; CDR2 reads FQNNGV. CDR3 loop: CASSLGTDRVREKLFF. CDR3 DNA: TGTGCCAGCAGCTTAGGGACCGACAGGGTGAGGGAAAAACTGTTTTTT.

This clone was counted a single time. V usage is TRBV5-1 and J usage is TRBJ2-2; 12 bases match TRBD1. Germline CDR1 is SGHRS and CDR2 is YFSETQ. The CDR3 totals 13 residues. The ends lost 9 bases at V and 7 bases at J; junction bases unmatched: 4. The CDR3 bases are TGCGCCACCGGGACAGGGGGCGTCGGGGAGCTGTTTTTT. Its translation is CATGTGGVGELFF.

This sequence joins TRBV2 and TRBJ1-4; D remains unclear. The CDR3 is made up of 13 amino acids. Germline values: CDR1 SNHLY, CDR2 FYNNEI. The V end lost 5 bases, the J end lost 7 bases, and 11 bases lay between the germline ends. The CDR3 spells CASSRGMGEKLFF. In DNA form, the CDR3 reads TGTGCCAGCAGTCGAGGGATGGGTGAAAAACTGTTTTTT.

The chain joins TRBV5-1 to TRBJ2-1, with D possibly matching TRBD1 (6 bases). The CDR3 has 13 residues. V gave up 0 bases and J gave up 15 bases, with 16 bases separating them. Germline V gene data show CDR1 as SGHRS and CDR2 as YFSETQ. The CDR3 region has the DNA TGCGCCAGCAGCTTGGCCGGACAGCCTTCCCCGTTCTTC. Its protein product is CASSLAGQPSPFF.

The CDR3 region is CASSPGLPSGEQFF. The CDR3 nucleotides are TGCGCCAGCAGCCCGGGACTACCTTCTGGAGAGCAGTTCTTC. This chain joins TRBV5-1 and TRBJ2-1; 7 nucleotides line up with TRBD2. This CDR3 is built from 14 residues. Germline V gives CDR1 SGHRS, CDR2 YFSETQ. After removal of 4 bases from V and 10 bases from J, the junction contained 11 bases not matched to a gene.

This chain connects TRBV5-4 to TRBJ2-1; weak D call: TRBD2 (6 bases). This CDR3 has 15 residues. V was pared by 0 bases and J by 8 bases, with 15 bases between. Germline CDR1 and CDR2: SGHNT and YYREEE (reference sequence). The chain's CDR3 is CASSLDPRGSDEQFF. CDR3 nucleotide sequence: TGTGCCAGCAGCTTGGATCCCCGGGGGTCTGATGAGCAGTTCTTC.

The rearrangement uses TRBV14 and TRBJ1-1, with D unclear. The CDR3 has 12 amino acids. The ends were cut back, 0 bases at V and 6 bases at J, with 5 bases in the middle. CDR1 SGHDN and CDR2 FVKESK come from the germline V gene. The CDR3 nucleotides read TGTGCCAGCAGCCAAGATGGCCCTGAAGCTTTCTTT. Amino acid sequence: CASSQDGPEAFF. Filled out from reference TRBV14 and TRBJ1-1, the complete variable domain reads EAGVTQFPSHSVIEKGQTVTLRCDPISGHDNLYWYRRVMGKEIKFLLHFVKESKQDESGMPNNRFLAERTGGTYSTLKVQPAELEDSGVYFCASSQDGPEAFFGQGTRLTVV.

This chain uses TRBV20-1 with TRBJ2-5; 9 positions agree with TRBD1. The CDR3 has 14 residues. V lost 3 bases to trimming and J lost 5 bases; unmatched junction nucleotides: 7. CDR1 and CDR2 (germline): DFQATT, SNEGSKA (reference sequence). The CDR3 DNA follows: TGCAGTGCTAGTACGACAGGGGGAAGGGAGACCCAGTACTTC. Residues: CSASTTGGRETQYF.

The chain is built from TRBV7-9 and TRBJ1-4; D possibly corresponds to TRBD1 (6 bases). Germline-derived CDR1 and CDR2 are SEHNR and FQNEAQ (reference sequence). V was cut by 4 bases and J by 0 bases, with 12 bases left in between. This CDR3 comprises 16 residues. The CDR3 is CASSSRGQSTNEKLFF. The CDR3 DNA reads as TGTGCCAGCAGCTCCCGAGGACAGTCAACTAATGAAAAACTGTTTTTT. Full variable domain (remainder filled in from reference TRBV7-9 and TRBJ1-4): DTGVSQNPRHKITKRGQNVTFRCDPISEHNRLYWYRQTLGQGPEFLTYFQNEAQLEKSRLLSDRFSAERPKGSFSTLEIQRTEQGDSAMYLCASSSRGQSTNEKLFFGSGTQLSVL.

The V call is TRBV7-9, the J call TRBJ1-6; D might be TRBD1 (6 bases). Per the germline V gene, CDR1 is SEHNR and CDR2 is FQNEAQ (reference sequence). The CDR3 is made up of 12 amino acids. Trimming stripped 5 bases from V and 7 bases from J, with 6 bases between. The CDR3 coding sequence is TGTGCCAGCAGCGGACAGAATTCACCCCTCCACTTT. This codes for CASSGQNSPLHF. Combining the CDR3 with reference TRBV7-9 and TRBJ1-6 gives the whole variable domain DTGVSQNPRHKITKRGQNVTFRCDPISEHNRLYWYRQTLGQGPEFLTYFQNEAQLEKSRLLSDRFSAERPKGSFSTLEIQRTEQGDSAMYLCASSGQNSPLHFGNGTRLTVT.

A few counts support this clone. The chain has TRBV30 and TRBJ2-5; D unresolved. The germline CDR1 and CDR2 sequences are GTSNPN and SVGIG (reference sequence). The V end lost 4 bases, the J end lost 5 bases, and 5 bases lay between the germline ends. The CDR3 consists of 10 residues. The CDR3 loop is CAWIGETQYF. The CDR3 DNA reads as TGTGCCTGGATCGGTGAGACCCAGTACTTC.

V and J are TRBV12-3 or TRBV12-4 and TRBJ1-2, with TRBD1 identical over 7 bases. Germline trimming cut 6 bases from V and 6 bases from J; bases unmatched to any gene: 7. This CDR3 contains 13 residues. CDR3 coding DNA: TGTGCCAGCAGCCAGGGGGTTTTGGATGGCTACACCTTC. This gives the protein CASSQGVLDGYTF.